These T cell receptor beta chains were read from a single sample in a study of T-cell reconstitution after alpha-beta-depleted transplantation in children. Each CDR3 protein is one row after TCRdb ran MiXCR on the PCR reads. Of under 750,000 distinct CDR3 sequences listed, 20% to 25% are singletons. Sequenced material: PBMCs, mostly from graft donor cells, taken 360 days after TCRalphabeta/CD19-depleted stem cell transplant. These receptors all come from a boy less than two years old who had a stem cell transplant for acute myeloid leukemia, so the T cells may come from the graft donor. Each CDR3 is given with its conserved first and last residue. A D gene is named only where the DNA matches it firmly. For some rows the clone size is stated as once, few or many, or as a class when expanded; others skip it.

clone size	D gene	V gene	J gene	CDR3 DNA	CDR3 protein
many	-	TRBV20-1	TRBJ2-2	TGCAGTGCTAGAGAAGAGGGAACCGGGGAGCTGTTTTTT	CSAREEGTGELFF
-	-	TRBV7-9	TRBJ2-3	TGTGCCAGCAGCTCTCCCTCGGGGCCCACAGATACGCAGTATTTT	CASSSPSGPTDTQYF
-	-	TRBV7-9	TRBJ1-4	TGTGCCAGCAGCTTAGCTCGCGTCCAGGACAGAAATGAAAAACTGTTTTTT	CASSLARVQDRNEKLFF
few	-	TRBV20-1	TRBJ1-2	TGCAGTGCCAAACAGCCGGCTAACTATGGCTACACCTTC	CSAKQPANYGYTF
-	TRBD2	TRBV4-2	TRBJ2-3	TGTGCCAGCAGCCCCCCCGGGGGGGCCGGAGATACGCAGTATTTT	CASSPPGGAGDTQYF
-	-	TRBV6-2/TRBV6-3	TRBJ2-5	TGTGCCAGCAGACTCGGAAGTGACCAAGAGACCCAGTACTTC	CASRLGSDQETQYF
few	-	TRBV21-1	TRBJ2-5	TGTGCCAGCACCAAGGAACAGGGGTTAGAAGAGACCCAGTACTTC	CASTKEQGLEETQYF
many	-	TRBV28	TRBJ2-3	TGTGCCAGCAGTTTCCCTCGTAGGCGCTATCCCACAGATACGCAGTATTTT	CASSFPRRRYPTDTQYF
once	-	TRBV11-2	TRBJ2-3	TGTGCCAGCAGCTTAGGAGTGAACGGGGGCTCAGATACGCAGTATTTT	CASSLGVNGGSDTQYF
once	-	TRBV5-1	TRBJ2-1	TGCGCCAGCAGCTTGGAGGCGGGGGCCCGATACAATGAGCAGTTCTTC	CASSLEAGARYNEQFF
many	-	TRBV20-1	TRBJ2-3	TGCAGTGCTAGTTCGGGGCGCTGGGGCACAGATACGCAGTATTTT	CSASSGRWGTDTQYF
once	TRBD1	TRBV7-9	TRBJ1-1	TGTGCCAGCAGCTTAGTGGCAGGGGGCGTTACTGAAGCTTTCTTT	CASSLVAGGVTEAFF
-	-	TRBV6-1	TRBJ2-6	TGTGCCAGCACCAGGGACGTCGGCTCTGGGGCCAACGTCCTGACTTTC	CASTRDVGSGANVLTF
many	-	TRBV5-1	TRBJ2-5	TGCGCCAGCAGCTTGGATAGTTTGGAGACCCAGTACTTC	CASSLDSLETQYF
-	TRBD1	TRBV7-9	TRBJ2-3	TGTGCCAGCAGCCCCGACAGGGTACGCACAGATACGCAGTATTTT	CASSPDRVRTDTQYF
few	-	TRBV20-1	TRBJ1-5	TGCAGTGCTAACCTCAGAGGGGGGCTTCAGCCCCAGCATTTT	CSANLRGGLQPQHF
-	TRBD1	TRBV6-1	TRBJ1-3	TGTGCCAGCACCTCGACAGGGGGTGGCCTCGGCGGAAACACCATATATTTT	CASTSTGGGLGGNTIYF
few	TRBD2	TRBV4-3	TRBJ2-1	TGCGCCAGCAGCCAAGCCCCCTCACTAGCGGGGTTGGGGAATGAGCAGTTCTTC	CASSQAPSLAGLGNEQFF
few	-	TRBV10-3	TRBJ1-6	TGTGCCATCAGTGAGGGCTCAGCTAATTCACCCCTCCACTTT	CAISEGSANSPLHF
-	-	TRBV29-1	TRBJ1-2	TGCAGCGTTGTTGTGGAGGGTATGGACTATGGCTACACCTTC	CSVVVEGMDYGYTF
-	-	TRBV6-1	TRBJ1-1	TGTGCCAGCACCGGGGGCGGACTGAACACTGAAGCTTTCTTT	CASTGGGLNTEAFF
few	-	TRBV15	TRBJ1-5	TGTGCCACCAGCAGAGATGCAGGTCACAATCAGCCCCAGCATTTT	CATSRDAGHNQPQHF
few	TRBD1	TRBV7-8	TRBJ1-1	TGTGCCAGCAGCTCCAACAGGGGGAGGGACGCTGAAGCTTTCTTT	CASSSNRGRDAEAFF
-	-	TRBV3-1	TRBJ2-5	TGTGCCAGCGATGGAGAAGGGGTCCAAGAGACCCAGTACTTC	CASDGEGVQETQYF
few	TRBD2	TRBV11-1	TRBJ2-1	TGTGCCAGCAGCTCGGATCCGCCTAGCGGGGGGCGGAATGAGCAGTTCTTC	CASSSDPPSGGRNEQFF
many	TRBD2	TRBV7-2	TRBJ2-7	TGTGCCAGCAGCCAGTTACGTGGCGGGGGGGCCTACGAGCAGTACTTC	CASSQLRGGGAYEQYF
-	-	TRBV7-9	TRBJ1-3	TGTGCCCCCAAACCCCCGCTCTCTGGAAACACCATATATTTT	CAPKPPLSGNTIYF
-	-	TRBV20-1	TRBJ1-2	TGCAGTGCTATCGGGGGACGGGGGCCTTTCTATGGCTACACCTTC	CSAIGGRGPFYGYTF
few	-	TRBV7-9	TRBJ2-5	TGTGCCAGCAGCTTAGGCGGACGGATCGAGGAGACCCAGTACTTC	CASSLGGRIEETQYF
many	-	TRBV4-1	TRBJ1-4	TGCGCCAGCAGCCAAGAAGCGCAGGGTCTGTATGAAAAACTGTTTTTT	CASSQEAQGLYEKLFF
-	TRBD1	TRBV28	TRBJ1-3	TGTGCCAGCAGTTCACCGGGACAGGGAGGGAACGGAAACACCATATATTTT	CASSSPGQGGNGNTIYF
many	TRBD1	TRBV29-1	TRBJ1-2	TGCAGCGTTGATCCGGGACAGGGCACCGATGGCTACACCTTC	CSVDPGQGTDGYTF
-	-	TRBV28	TRBJ2-1	TGTGCCAGCAGTTACGACAGTCCTCTATACAATGAGCAGTTCTTC	CASSYDSPLYNEQFF
many	TRBD2	TRBV14	TRBJ2-2	TGTGCCAGCAGCCAAGAAACTAGCGGGGGCTTGAACACCGGGGAGCTGTTTTTT	CASSQETSGGLNTGELFF
few	-	TRBV5-1	TRBJ1-1	TGCGCCAGCAGCTCAGCGATTACGAACACTGAAGCTTTCTTT	CASSSAITNTEAFF
many	TRBD2	TRBV20-1	TRBJ2-3	TGCAGTGCTAACTCTCAGCGGGGGCCCTTCACAGATACGCAGTATTTT	CSANSQRGPFTDTQYF
many	-	TRBV15	TRBJ1-2	TGTGCCACCAGCAGAGATAGCCAGGGTTATGGCTACACCTTC	CATSRDSQGYGYTF
few	TRBD1	TRBV7-9	TRBJ1-4	TGTGCCAGCAGCTTTACAGGGGATGGGAATGAAAAACTGTTTTTT	CASSFTGDGNEKLFF
few	TRBD1	TRBV6-5	TRBJ1-4	TGTGCCAGCAGTTTCAACAGGGGGTGGGCAACTAATGAAAAACTGTTTTTT	CASSFNRGWATNEKLFF
few	-	TRBV6-1	TRBJ2-7	TGTGCCAGCGGGACGGGGGGACAGAGCTCCTACGAGCAGTACTTC	CASGTGGQSSYEQYF
-	TRBD1	TRBV18	TRBJ1-2	TGTGCCACCGAAGAGGGGGCCGATTATGGCTACACCTTC	CATEEGADYGYTF
few	TRBD1	TRBV29-1	TRBJ2-1	TGCAGCGGCCATGGACAGGGGGCGAGGAATGAGCAGTTCTTC	CSGHGQGARNEQFF
-	-	TRBV27	TRBJ1-1	TGTGCCAGCAGTCCGGGACGGACGAACACTGAAGCTTTCTTT	CASSPGRTNTEAFF
-	-	TRBV5-4	TRBJ2-3	TGTGCCAGCAGCCTTAAGACTTATCCTAGCACAGATACGCAGTATTTT	CASSLKTYPSTDTQYF
many	TRBD1	TRBV9	TRBJ2-7	TGTGCCAGCAGCGTAACCGGGACAGTTCCCTACGAGCAGTACTTC	CASSVTGTVPYEQYF
-	TRBD1	TRBV3-1	TRBJ2-6	TGTGCCAGCAGCCAAGGGTTGCAGGGGGTCTTCTCTGGGGCCAACGTCCTGACTTTC	CASSQGLQGVFSGANVLTF
-	-	TRBV5-6	TRBJ2-7	TGTGCCAGCAGCTTAGGGCGGTGGTTTACTTTAAGTGAGCAGTACTTC	CASSLGRWFTLSEQYF
many	-	TRBV2	TRBJ2-3	TGTGCCAGCAGCATCGGCAGAGGGGGGGTCACAGATACGCAGTATTTT	CASSIGRGGVTDTQYF
many	-	TRBV6-1	TRBJ2-5	TGTGCCAGCAGTCCTAGACCCATCAAAACCCAAGAGACCCAGTACTTC	CASSPRPIKTQETQYF
few	TRBD2	TRBV20-1	TRBJ2-4	TGCAGTGCTACCGGGACTAGCGGGGGGGCGGTAGCCAAAAACATTCAGTACTTC	CSATGTSGGAVAKNIQYF
many	TRBD2	TRBV15	TRBJ2-5	TGTGCCACCAGCAGAGAGTCCGGGACTAGCGGGGGGCGACCCAGGACCCAGTACTTC	CATSRESGTSGGRPRTQYF
-	TRBD1	TRBV18	TRBJ1-6	TGTGCCAGCTCACCCACCGGGACAGGGATGAATCATTCACCCCTCCACTTT	CASSPTGTGMNHSPLHF